Listed below are T cell receptor beta chains from one sample, sequenced in a study of Ad26.COV2.S vaccination and SARS-CoV-2 variants. TCRdb keeps only in-frame clones here, not all; method: immunoSEQ multiplex PCR. The sample carries 350,000 to 400,000 clones, around nine tenths recorded once. Source: peripheral blood, taken in a trial of Ad26.COV2.S vaccine versus placebo. These receptors were obtained from a person aged 18-65 years who received the Ad26.COV2.S COVID-19 vaccine or a placebo. Each CDR3 is given with its conserved first and last residue. D genes are given only for firm matches. Some rows have no size entry. The others give once, few or many, or a class for an expanded clone.

clone_size: NA
d_call: NA
j_call: TRBJ2-3
v_call: TRBV7-2
cdr3_aa: CASSRWARTDTQYF
cdr3_nt: TGTGCCAGCAGCCGTTGGGCCCGCACAGATACGCAGTATTTT

clone_size: NA
d_call: NA
j_call: TRBJ2-6
v_call: TRBV30
cdr3_aa: CAWSWGSGANVLTF
cdr3_nt: TGTGCCTGGAGTTGGGGCTCTGGGGCCAACGTCCTGACTTTC

clone_size: NA
d_call: NA
j_call: TRBJ1-5
v_call: TRBV6-5
cdr3_aa: CASQPYSNQPQHF
cdr3_nt: TGTGCCAGTCAGCCTTATAGCAATCAGCCCCAGCATTTT

clone_size: NA
d_call: TRBD1
j_call: TRBJ2-7
v_call: TRBV2
cdr3_aa: CASSDSRDRESYEQYF
cdr3_nt: TGTGCCAGCAGTGATTCGCGGGACAGGGAATCCTACGAGCAGTACTTC

clone_size: NA
d_call: TRBD1
j_call: TRBJ1-1
v_call: TRBV19
cdr3_aa: CASSIRTGRAEAFF
cdr3_nt: TGTGCCAGTAGTATTCGGACAGGGAGGGCTGAAGCTTTCTTT

clone_size: NA
d_call: TRBD1
j_call: TRBJ2-2
v_call: TRBV25-1
cdr3_aa: CASKTGGAVGELFF
cdr3_nt: TGTGCCAGCAAGACAGGGGGCGCAGTCGGGGAGCTGTTTTTT

clone_size: NA
d_call: NA
j_call: TRBJ1-2
v_call: TRBV6-2/TRBV6-3
cdr3_aa: CASSYPRATMGYTF
cdr3_nt: TGTGCCAGCAGTTACCCCAGGGCCACTATGGGCTACACCTTC

clone_size: few
d_call: NA
j_call: TRBJ1-1
v_call: TRBV27
cdr3_aa: CASSRRQGTAFF
cdr3_nt: TGTGCCAGCAGTAGGAGGCAGGGAACAGCTTTCTTT

clone_size: NA
d_call: NA
j_call: TRBJ1-2
v_call: TRBV11-2
cdr3_aa: CASSLTGLRTDWHGYTF
cdr3_nt: TGTGCCAGCAGCTTAACTGGCCTACGGACAGATTGGCATGGCTACACCTTC

clone_size: NA
d_call: NA
j_call: TRBJ2-5
v_call: TRBV18
cdr3_aa: CASSPGDTETQYF
cdr3_nt: TGTGCCAGCTCACCAGGGGATACGGAGACCCAGTACTTC

clone_size: NA
d_call: NA
j_call: TRBJ1-1
v_call: TRBV9
cdr3_aa: CASSVATEGVNTEAFF
cdr3_nt: TGTGCCAGCAGCGTAGCTACGGAGGGGGTGAACACTGAAGCTTTCTTT

clone_size: once
d_call: TRBD2
j_call: TRBJ2-1
v_call: TRBV4-1
cdr3_aa: CASSLAGANEQFF
cdr3_nt: TGCGCCAGCAGCTTAGCGGGGGCTAATGAGCAGTTCTTC

clone_size: NA
d_call: NA
j_call: TRBJ2-3
v_call: TRBV4-1
cdr3_aa: CASSQDKARTDTQYF
cdr3_nt: TGCGCCAGCAGCCAAGATAAGGCGCGGACAGATACGCAGTATTTT

clone_size: NA
d_call: NA
j_call: TRBJ1-6
v_call: TRBV3-1/TRBV3-2
cdr3_aa: CASSQLRQFSPLHF
cdr3_nt: TGTGCCAGCAGCCAACTACGACAGTTTTCACCCCTCCACTTT

clone_size: NA
d_call: TRBD1
j_call: TRBJ2-7
v_call: TRBV29-1
cdr3_aa: CSVGQGSSSYEQYF
cdr3_nt: TGCAGCGTTGGACAGGGGTCCTCGTCCTACGAGCAGTACTTC

clone_size: NA
d_call: NA
j_call: TRBJ2-5
v_call: TRBV5-6
cdr3_aa: CASSLPSISQETQYF
cdr3_nt: TGTGCCAGCAGCTTGCCTTCTATATCTCAAGAGACCCAGTACTTC

clone_size: NA
d_call: NA
j_call: TRBJ1-5
v_call: TRBV7-9
cdr3_aa: CASSLLGSNQPQHF
cdr3_nt: TGTGCCAGCAGCTTATTGGGGAGCAATCAGCCCCAGCATTTT

clone_size: NA
d_call: TRBD1
j_call: TRBJ2-7
v_call: TRBV6-5
cdr3_aa: CASSPGTGLREQYF
cdr3_nt: TGTGCCAGCAGCCCCGGGACAGGGCTAAGGGAGCAGTACTTC

clone_size: NA
d_call: TRBD1
j_call: TRBJ2-7
v_call: TRBV3-1/TRBV3-2
cdr3_aa: CASSQGTGKVHEQYF
cdr3_nt: TGTGCCAGCAGCCAAGGGACAGGCAAAGTCCACGAGCAGTACTTC